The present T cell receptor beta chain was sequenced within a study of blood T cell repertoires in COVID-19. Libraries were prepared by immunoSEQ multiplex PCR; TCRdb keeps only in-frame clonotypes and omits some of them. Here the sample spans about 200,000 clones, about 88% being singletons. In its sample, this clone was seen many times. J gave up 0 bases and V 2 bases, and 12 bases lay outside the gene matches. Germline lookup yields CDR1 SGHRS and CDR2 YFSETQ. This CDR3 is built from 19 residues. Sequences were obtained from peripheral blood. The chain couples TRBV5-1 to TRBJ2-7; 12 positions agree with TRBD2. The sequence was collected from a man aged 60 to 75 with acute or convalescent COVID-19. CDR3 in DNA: TGCGCCAGCAGCTTTTTGGCTAGCGGGGGGGGATCGAGCTCCTACGAGCAGTACTTC. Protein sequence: CASSFLASGGGSSSYEQYF.